This TCR beta chain was sequenced during a study of cytomegalovirus exposure and HLA in healthy donors. Study-level findings and limits: Immune exposure information comprised only CMV serostatus. Analysis was carried out at a later point, and it linked a missense DCLRE1C variant to TCR beta V- and J-gene trimming. Later on, an analysis tied 15,000 or so TCR beta sequences to HLA alleles at 0.05 false discovery rate.

The PCR was carried out with 60 Vbeta primers and 13 Jbeta primers. Assay used: immunoSEQ multiplex PCR; TCRdb lists only in-frame clones, some missing. The table has about 200,000 clones, roughly 77% seen once; the top ten hold approximately 0.4%. Notes on this clone: The antigen is unknown.

The receptor was isolated from a male donor in good health and CMV-seropositive. The sample consisted of PBMCs.

The CDR3 sequence: CASSRGLGDYYGYTF. DNA for the CDR3: TGCGCCAGCAGCCGGGGCCTCGGAGACTACTATGGCTACACCTTC. The chain recombines TRBV4-1 with TRBJ1-2; D may be TRBD1 (5 bases). V was pared by 4 bases and J by 3 bases, with 15 bases between. The V gene's germline CDR1 is MGHRA and CDR2 YSYEKL. There are 15 residues in the CDR3.